The 24 T cell receptor beta chains below were found in one sample sequenced in a study of blood T cell repertoires in COVID-19. TCRdb's table, derived via immunoSEQ multiplex PCR, lists solely in-frame clones and lacks some. The sample yields roughly 80,000 clones, over 70% seen once. The specimen was peripheral blood. These receptors were taken from a man aged 80 or over with acute or convalescent COVID-19.

The rearrangement joins TRBV29-1 to TRBJ2-1, with a possible D match to TRBD1 (5 bases). The CDR3 is 14 residues long. The V end was cut by 7 bases, the J end by 2 bases, with 15 bases between. Germline values: CDR1 SQVTM, CDR2 ANQGSEA. DNA for the CDR3: TGCAGCGGGGGTAAGGGGATTGCCTACAATGAGCAGTTCTTC. Translated: CSGGKGIAYNEQFF.

The chain is built from TRBV6-5 and TRBJ1-6; no definite D call. Germline-derived CDR1 and CDR2 are MNHEY and SVGAGI. Trimming took 0 bases from V and 7 from J, leaving 10 bases between them. The CDR3 runs 15 residues. CDR3 coding DNA: TGTGCCAGCAGTTACTCTCCGGGTGGGAATTCACCCCTCCACTTT. It yields the protein CASSYSPGGNSPLHF.

The chain has TRBV5-5 and TRBJ1-1; possibly TRBD1 for D (6 bases). CDR1 and CDR2 from the germline V gene are SGHKS and YYEKEE (reference sequence). The CDR3 extends over 13 amino acids. The V gene lost 1 base and the J gene lost 4 bases, with 8 bases spanning the gap. In DNA form, the CDR3 reads TGTGCCAGCAGCTTGACAGGGACCACTGAAGCTTTCTTT. This gives the protein CASSLTGTTEAFF.

This clone occurred a few times. V and J are TRBV27 and TRBJ1-2, with D possibly matching TRBD1 (5 bases). Germline-derived CDR1 and CDR2 are MNHEY and SMNVEV (reference sequence). With 1 base removed from V and 2 bases from J, the gap between germline ends came to 17 bases. The length of the CDR3 is 17 residues. CDR3 region: CASSLYQGPGLNYGYTF. CDR3 nucleotide sequence: TGTGCCAGCAGTTTATATCAGGGTCCCGGCCTCAACTATGGCTACACCTTC.

The chain has TRBV3-1 (or the pseudogene TRBV3-2) and TRBJ1-1; TRBD1 agrees at 8 bases. Germline values: CDR1 LGHDT, CDR2 YNNKEL (reference sequence). The CDR3 totals 16 residues. Trimming removed 4 bases from V and 5 bases from J; junction bases left unmatched: 12. The CDR3 nucleotides read TGTGCCAGCAGCCGGGGCGGACAGGGTAGATCGACTGAAGCTTTCTTT. It specifies CASSRGGQGRSTEAFF.

The CDR3 sequence is CASSLDRGNYGYTF. The CDR3 DNA reads as TGCGCCAGCAGCTTGGACCGGGGTAACTATGGCTACACCTTC. This chain links TRBV5-1 with TRBJ1-2; D uncertain. Germline values: CDR1 SGHRS, CDR2 YFSETQ. Trimming left V 0 bases short and J 1 base short, with 7 bases between. The CDR3 runs 14 residues.

This sequence joins TRBV6-5 and TRBJ2-5; TRBD1 aligns across 9 bases. With V trimmed by 7 bases and J by 3 bases, 6 bases remained unmatched. CDR3 length: 14 amino acids. Germline V lookup: CDR1 MNHEY, CDR2 SVGAGI. The CDR3, as DNA: TGTGCCAGCACCGCAGGGACAGGGAAAGAGACCCAGTACTTC. This codes for CASTAGTGKETQYF.

V and J are TRBV5-1 and TRBJ1-3; D is ambiguous. Germline CDR1 SGHRS, CDR2 YFSETQ. This CDR3 is 19 amino acids long. With 0 bases removed from V and 4 bases from J, the gap between germline ends came to 23 bases. This CDR3 is CASSLGTSLARTVGNTIYF. The CDR3, as DNA: TGCGCCAGCAGCTTGGGGACTTCTCTGGCCCGAACGGTCGGAAACACCATATATTTT.

This clone was seen a few times. V and J are TRBV15 and TRBJ2-5; a possible D gene is TRBD2 (6 bases). The V gene lost 1 base and the J gene lost 0 bases, with 15 bases spanning the gap. This CDR3 comprises 17 residues. Germline lookup yields CDR1 LNHNV and CDR2 YYDKDF (reference sequence). The CDR3 DNA sequence: TGTGCCACCAGCAGAGGCGGCGGGGAACCGTACCAAGAGACCCAGTACTTC. This encodes CATSRGGGEPYQETQYF.

V is TRBV4-1 and J is TRBJ1-6; the match to TRBD1 covers 10 bases. Germline CDR1 is MGHRA and CDR2 is YSYEKL. V lost 4 bases and J lost 4; bases outside the gene matches: 7. The CDR3 runs to 17 residues. In nucleotides, the CDR3 is TGCGCCAGCAGCCCTCCCTCGGGACAGGGGTATAATTCACCCCTCCACTTT. Its protein product is CASSPPSGQGYNSPLHF.

The chain has TRBV4-1 and TRBJ1-3; D remains ambiguous. The CDR3 is 15 amino acids. V lost 4 bases, J lost 0 bases, and 10 bases lay in between. Germline loops: CDR1 MGHRA, CDR2 YSYEKL. The CDR3 sequence: CASSPGLGSGNTIYF. In nucleotides, the CDR3 is TGCGCCAGCAGCCCCGGACTTGGCTCTGGAAACACCATATATTTT.

V gene TRBV14 combines with J gene TRBJ1-3; no clear D gene. Germline lookup yields CDR1 SGHDN and CDR2 FVKESK. The CDR3 spans 14 residues. Trimming took off 3 bases at V and 0 bases at J, with 6 bases between the two ends. The CDR3 protein is CASSHLNSGNTIYF. The CDR3 nucleotides are TGTGCCAGCAGCCATTTAAACTCTGGAAACACCATATATTTT.

The rearrangement joins TRBV6-2 or TRBV6-3 to TRBJ1-2; perhaps TRBD1 as D (6 bases). Germline lookup yields CDR1 MNHEY and CDR2 SVGEGT. This CDR3 region has 17 residues. Trimming took 5 bases from V and 6 from J, leaving 25 bases between them. For the CDR3, the DNA is TGTGCCAGCAGTCCAACTCCCCGACAGGTACAGACGGATGGCTACACCTTC. It specifies CASSPTPRQVQTDGYTF.

This clone has just one count. The CDR3 DNA follows: TGCGCCAGCACCTCCCAGGGACTAGTGAGGACAGGCACCGGGGAGCTGTTTTTT. Translated, it gives CASTSQGLVRTGTGELFF. The chain joins TRBV5-1 to TRBJ2-2; a possible D gene is TRBD2 (8 bases). Per germline, CDR1 SGHRS and CDR2 YFSETQ. The CDR3 spans 18 residues. V dropped 6 bases and J dropped 4 bases, with 25 bases sitting between them.

The V and J genes are TRBV7-2 and TRBJ2-5; D is possibly TRBD1 (6 bases). Germline V gives CDR1 SGHTA, CDR2 FQGNSA. CDR3 length equals 14 residues. V was shortened by 6 bases and J by 2 bases, with 13 bases between the two germline ends. The chain's CDR3 is CASSPDRPQETQYF. The CDR3 DNA is TGTGCCAGCAGTCCTGACAGGCCGCAAGAGACCCAGTACTTC.

The V call is TRBV6-6, the J call TRBJ1-3, with D possibly TRBD1 on 5 matching bases. V lost 6 bases and J 0 bases, leaving 9 bases between the germline ends. Germline V lookup: CDR1 MNHNY, CDR2 SVGAGI (reference sequence). The CDR3 is made up of 14 amino acids. Here the CDR3 reads CASRGLGSGNTIYF. The CDR3 DNA follows: TGTGCCAGCAGGGGACTCGGCTCTGGAAACACCATATATTTT.

The chain joins TRBV11-2 to TRBJ2-7; no definite D call. The CDR3 is made up of 14 amino acids. Germline CDR1 SGHAT, CDR2 FQNNGV. The V gene lost 7 bases and the J gene lost 2 bases, with 15 bases spanning the gap. Here the CDR3 DNA reads TGTGCCAGCACCCTTGGTTGGCAGGCCTACGAGCAGTACTTC. It codes for CASTLGWQAYEQYF.

This sequence joins TRBV10-1 and TRBJ1-5, with 9 bases fitting TRBD1. The germline V gene has CDR1 WNHNN and CDR2 SYGVQD (reference sequence). The CDR3 covers 20 residues. V gave up 0 bases and J gave up 0 bases; unmatched junction bases: 12. The CDR3 spells CASSESSAGQGIDSNQPQHF. DNA of the CDR3: TGCGCCAGCAGTGAGTCAAGTGCGGGACAGGGTATCGATAGCAATCAGCCCCAGCATTTT.

This clone came up a few times. The CDR3 DNA reads TGTGCCAGCAGCCGAAGCGGGGGGGAAGGAGATGAGCAGTTCTTC. Translating it yields CASSRSGGEGDEQFF. V gene TRBV7-9 combines with J gene TRBJ2-1; 10 bases are shared with TRBD2. Per the germline V gene, CDR1 is SEHNR and CDR2 is FQNEAQ (reference sequence). V was pared by 5 bases and J by 8 bases, with 9 bases of the junction left unmatched. CDR3 size: 15 residues.

This clone has just a few counts. This sequence joins TRBV7-2 and TRBJ1-5, with no clear D. CDR1 is SGHTA and CDR2 is FQGNSA in the germline V gene. This CDR3 has 16 amino acids. V shed 5 bases and J shed 0 bases, with 14 bases lying between them. DNA for the CDR3: TGTGCCAGCAGCCCATCGGCCGGGAATAGCAATCAGCCCCAGCATTTT. Translation: CASSPSAGNSNQPQHF.

The chain carries TRBV6-1 and TRBJ1-2; 7 bases fit TRBD1. V shed 4 bases and J 0 bases; nucleotides not matched to a gene: 8. Germline CDR1 and CDR2: MNHNS and SASEGT. The CDR3 consists of 16 residues. The CDR3 bases are TGTGCCAGCAGTGCGGCCTCCGGACAGGCTAACTATGGCTACACCTTC. It specifies CASSAASGQANYGYTF.

CDR3 nucleotides: TGTGCCAGCTCACTTGTAGGCCAACGAGGTTCTAACTATGGCTACACCTTC. Amino acids: CASSLVGQRGSNYGYTF. The chain links TRBV18 to TRBJ1-2, with D unresolved. The CDR3 length is 17 residues. Looked up from germline, CDR1 is KGHSH and CDR2 is LQKENI. Trimming left V 4 bases short and J 0 bases short, with 18 bases between.

The genes are TRBV27 and TRBJ2-3; 7 positions match TRBD1. V lost 0 bases, J lost 4 bases, and 13 bases stayed unmatched. Per the germline V gene, CDR1 is MNHEY and CDR2 is SMNVEV (reference sequence). The CDR3 extends over 18 amino acids. The CDR3 bases are TGTGCCAGCAGTTTATCGGGCGACTGGGACAGCAGGCCAGATACGCAGTATTTT. This codes for CASSLSGDWDSRPDTQYF.

The chain combines TRBV19 with TRBJ1-2; tentatively, D is TRBD1 (5 bases). Germline-derived CDR1 and CDR2 are LNHDA and SQIVND (reference sequence). The CDR3 sequence is 16 residues long. Between the trimmed V and J ends, which lost 1 base and 0 bases, there was a span of 12 bases. CDR3 nucleotide sequence: TGTGCCAGTAGTATAGTCTCCGGGGGACCTAACTATGGCTACACCTTC. As protein: CASSIVSGGPNYGYTF.